This T cell receptor (beta chain) was observed in a study of cytomegalovirus exposure and HLA in healthy donors. As for the study in general: Among over 300 genotyped donors, about 80% fell in the Caucasian-associated ancestry cluster. Findings of the study overall: The classifier reportedly diagnosed cytomegalovirus status with high sensitivity and specificity.

The PCR employed 60 Vbeta primers together with 13 Jbeta primers. The assay was immunoSEQ multiplex PCR, and TCRdb's table has in-frame clones only and misses some. The sample includes 150,000 or so clones, around 78% of them seen just once. In regard to this clone: Antigen unknown.

Germline V gene sequence: CDR1 SGHTA, CDR2 FQGTGA. The CDR3 contains 13 residues. V lost 5 bases and J lost 6; bases outside the gene matches: 6. The sequence was obtained from a man in his forties in good health and CMV-seronegative. The sequenced sample was PBMCs. V is TRBV7-3 and J is TRBJ2-5; 7 nucleotides align to TRBD1. The CDR3, as DNA: TGTGCCAGCAGCCCAAGGGGGCAGCAGACCCAGTACTTC. It codes for CASSPRGQQTQYF.